This T cell receptor beta chain was captured in a study of radiation and T cells in renal cell carcinoma. Study results and limitations: Top tumor clonotypes rose in blood 2 weeks post-radiation, then contracted. Baseline intratumoral clonotype presence is unknown without pretreatment biopsies.

Time point in this sample: blood 2 weeks post-SBRT. Specified treatment: 15 Gy SBRT to primary tumor, nephrectomy 4 weeks later. Data came from immunoSEQ multiplex PCR; TCRdb stores just in-frame clones and leaves some out. The sample includes roughly 120,000 clones, around four fifths seen only once; the top ten take approximately 2%. V dropped 2 bases and J dropped 8 bases, with 9 bases sitting between them. The V gene's germline CDR1 is MDHEN and CDR2 SYDVKM. CDR3 length: 12 amino acids. Notes on this clone: Its antigen is undetermined.

This specimen consisted of blood, obtained from a patient whose treatment included radiotherapy and nephrectomy. This clonotype originated in an older woman with renal cell carcinoma. The chain joins TRBV28 to TRBJ1-1; D is possibly TRBD1 (6 bases). The CDR3 DNA reads TGTGCCAGCAGTTTAAGACAGGTCGAAGCTTTCTTT. Translated, it gives CASSLRQVEAFF.